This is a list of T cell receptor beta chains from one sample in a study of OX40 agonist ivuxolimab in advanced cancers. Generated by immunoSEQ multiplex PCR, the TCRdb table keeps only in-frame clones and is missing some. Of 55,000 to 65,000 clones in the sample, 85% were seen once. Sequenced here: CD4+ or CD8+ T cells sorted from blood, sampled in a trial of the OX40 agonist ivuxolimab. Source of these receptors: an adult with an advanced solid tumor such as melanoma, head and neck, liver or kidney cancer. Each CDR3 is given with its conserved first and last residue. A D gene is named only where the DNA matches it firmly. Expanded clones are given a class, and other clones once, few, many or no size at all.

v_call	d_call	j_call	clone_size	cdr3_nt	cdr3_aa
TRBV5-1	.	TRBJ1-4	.	TGCGCCAGCAGCCTAGGGTCCGCCGGGGAAAAACTGTTTTTT	CASSLGSAGEKLFF
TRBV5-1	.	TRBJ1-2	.	TGCGCCAGCAGCCCCTCTGTGGGCCTCACATATGGCTACACCTTC	CASSPSVGLTYGYTF
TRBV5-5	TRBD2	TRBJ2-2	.	TGTGCCAGCAGCCTAGGACTAGCGGGTGGGGGTACCGGGGAGCTGTTTTTT	CASSLGLAGGGTGELFF
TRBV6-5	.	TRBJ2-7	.	TGTGCCAGCAGTAAAACTTCTGGCGAGCAGTACTTC	CASSKTSGEQYF
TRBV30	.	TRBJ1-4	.	TGTGCCTGGAGTGTAGCTAGAGTTGAAAAACTGTTTTTT	CAWSVARVEKLFF
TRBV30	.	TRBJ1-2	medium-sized	TGTGCCTGGAAGCGGGGGGCTAGCTATGGCTACACCTTC	CAWKRGASYGYTF
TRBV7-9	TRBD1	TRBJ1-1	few	TGTGCCAGCAGCATCCCCCCCGGGACAGGGAACACTGAAGCTTTCTTT	CASSIPPGTGNTEAFF
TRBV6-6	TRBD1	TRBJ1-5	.	TGTGCCAGCAGCGACAGGGTCAATCAGCCCCAGCATTTT	CASSDRVNQPQHF
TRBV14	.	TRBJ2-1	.	TGTGCCAGCAGCCAAGATGACGGTAATGAGCAGTTCTTC	CASSQDDGNEQFF
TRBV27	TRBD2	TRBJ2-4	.	TGTGCCAGCAGCCCATCCCCGGGACTAGCGGGTCTTGGCAAAAACATTCAGTACTTC	CASSPSPGLAGLGKNIQYF
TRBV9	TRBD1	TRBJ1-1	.	TGTGCCAGCAGCGGGACAGGGAGCTCCGATGATACTGAAGCTTTCTTT	CASSGTGSSDDTEAFF
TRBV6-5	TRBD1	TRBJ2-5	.	TGTGCCAGCAGGCGCCCAGGGACAGGGGGAGAGACCCAGTACTTC	CASRRPGTGGETQYF
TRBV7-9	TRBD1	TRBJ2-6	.	TGTGCCAGCAGCGCAGGGGGTTCTGGGGCCAACGTCCTGACTTTC	CASSAGGSGANVLTF
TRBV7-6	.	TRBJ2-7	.	TGTGCCAGCAGCTCAGCGGAGGGGGGGACCTACGAGCAGTACTTC	CASSSAEGGTYEQYF
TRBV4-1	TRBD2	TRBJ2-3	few	TGCGCCAGCAGCCAAGTCCTAGCGGGGGGCACAGATACGCAGTATTTT	CASSQVLAGGTDTQYF
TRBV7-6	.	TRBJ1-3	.	TGTGCCAGCAGCTTTCGGGGAAACACCATATATTTT	CASSFRGNTIYF
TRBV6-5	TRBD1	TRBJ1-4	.	TGTGCCAGCAGTTCAGGGGGTAATGAAAAACTGTTTTTT	CASSSGGNEKLFF
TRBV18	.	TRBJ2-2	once	TGTGCCAGCTCACCTCGGACGCCAGGGGGGATGACCGGGGAGCTGTTTTTT	CASSPRTPGGMTGELFF
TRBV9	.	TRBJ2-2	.	TGTGCCAGCAGCGTCGATCCGACTACCTACACCGGGGAGCTGTTTTTT	CASSVDPTTYTGELFF
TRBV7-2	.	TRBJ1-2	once	TGTGCCAGCAGCTTAGAAAGGGCCCACGCCCAGGGCTACACCTTC	CASSLERAHAQGYTF
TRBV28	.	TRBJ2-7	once	TGTGCCAGCAGTTTAGGGGACATAGGTGCCTACGAGCAGTACTTC	CASSLGDIGAYEQYF
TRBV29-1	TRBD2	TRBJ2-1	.	TGCAGCGTTGAAGAGGTGTGGCGGGAGACTGTTGAGCAGTTCTTC	CSVEEVWRETVEQFF
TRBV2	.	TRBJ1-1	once	TGTGCCAGCAATGCAGGAGGCACTGAAGCTTTCTTT	CASNAGGTEAFF
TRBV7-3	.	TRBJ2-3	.	TGTGCCAGCAGATCCGGTGGCGGAGCGAACACAGATACGCAGTATTTT	CASRSGGGANTDTQYF
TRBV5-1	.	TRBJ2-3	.	TGCGCCAGCAGCTTTCAGGGACCCCAGGATACGCAGTATTTT	CASSFQGPQDTQYF
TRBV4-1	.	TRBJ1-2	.	TGCGCCAGCAGCCAAGACCGGACTTCGACTTTACGTGGCTACACCTTC	CASSQDRTSTLRGYTF
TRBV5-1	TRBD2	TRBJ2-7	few	TGCGCCAGCCGGGAGGGGGTTTCACCCTACGAGCAGTACTTC	CASREGVSPYEQYF
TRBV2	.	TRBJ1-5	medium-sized	TGTGCCAGTTCTCTGAGTAGCAATCAGCCCCAGCATTTT	CASSLSSNQPQHF
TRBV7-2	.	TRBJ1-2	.	TGTGCCAGCAGTTCTCAGATGAACTATGGCTACACCTTC	CASSSQMNYGYTF
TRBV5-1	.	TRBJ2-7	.	TGCGCCAGCAGCTTTTCGGGCTACGAGCAGTACTTC	CASSFSGYEQYF
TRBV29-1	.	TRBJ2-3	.	TGCAGCGTTAGGTTTTCAGATACGCAGTATTTT	CSVRFSDTQYF
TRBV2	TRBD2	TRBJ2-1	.	TGTGCCAGCAGGGAAGGACTAGCGGTTGACAATGAGCAGTTCTTC	CASREGLAVDNEQFF